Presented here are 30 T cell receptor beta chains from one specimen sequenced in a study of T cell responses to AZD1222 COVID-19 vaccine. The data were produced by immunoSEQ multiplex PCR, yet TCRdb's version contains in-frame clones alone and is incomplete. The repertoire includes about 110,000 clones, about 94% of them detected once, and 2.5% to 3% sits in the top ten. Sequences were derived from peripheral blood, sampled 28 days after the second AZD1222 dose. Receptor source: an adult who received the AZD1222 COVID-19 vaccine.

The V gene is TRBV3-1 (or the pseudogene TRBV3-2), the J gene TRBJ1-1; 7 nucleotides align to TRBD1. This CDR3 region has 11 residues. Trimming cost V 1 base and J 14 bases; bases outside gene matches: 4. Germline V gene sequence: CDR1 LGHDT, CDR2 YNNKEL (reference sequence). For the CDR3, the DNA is TGTGCCAGCAGCCAAGGACAGGGATACTTCTTT. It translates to CASSQGQGYFF.

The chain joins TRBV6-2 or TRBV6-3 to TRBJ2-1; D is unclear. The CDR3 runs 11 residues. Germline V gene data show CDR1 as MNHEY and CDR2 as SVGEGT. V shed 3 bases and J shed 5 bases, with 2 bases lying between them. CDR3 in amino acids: CASSYHNEQFF. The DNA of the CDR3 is TGTGCCAGCAGTTATCACAATGAGCAGTTCTTC.

The CDR3 is CASSPHLGRVTYEQYF. Here the CDR3 DNA reads TGTGCCAGCAGCCCTCATTTGGGGCGGGTAACCTACGAGCAGTACTTC. V is TRBV3-1 (or the pseudogene TRBV3-2) and J is TRBJ2-7; D is perhaps TRBD1 or TRBD2 (5 bases each). Trimming shortened V by 4 bases and J by 2 bases, and 18 bases separated the two germline ends. Germline CDR1 LGHDT, CDR2 YNNKEL (reference sequence). The CDR3 loop spans 16 amino acids.

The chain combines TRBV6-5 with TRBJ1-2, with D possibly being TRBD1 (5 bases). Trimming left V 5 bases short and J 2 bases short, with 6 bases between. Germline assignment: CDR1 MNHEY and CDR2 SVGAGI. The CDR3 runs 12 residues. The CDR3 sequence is CASSRDNYGYTF. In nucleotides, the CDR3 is TGTGCCAGCAGTCGGGACAACTATGGCTACACCTTC.

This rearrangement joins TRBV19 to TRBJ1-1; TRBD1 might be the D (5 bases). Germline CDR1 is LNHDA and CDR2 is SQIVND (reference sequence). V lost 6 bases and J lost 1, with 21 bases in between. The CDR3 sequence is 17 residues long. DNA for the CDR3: TGTGCCAGTAGCAAGACCGGGACCCTTCGACCGAACACTGAAGCTTTCTTT. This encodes CASSKTGTLRPNTEAFF.

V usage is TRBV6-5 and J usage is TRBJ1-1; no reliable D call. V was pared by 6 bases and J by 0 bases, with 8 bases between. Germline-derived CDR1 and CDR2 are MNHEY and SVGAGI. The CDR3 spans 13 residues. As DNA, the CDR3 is TGTGCCAGCAGGGTGGTCCTGAACACTGAAGCTTTCTTT. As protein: CASRVVLNTEAFF.

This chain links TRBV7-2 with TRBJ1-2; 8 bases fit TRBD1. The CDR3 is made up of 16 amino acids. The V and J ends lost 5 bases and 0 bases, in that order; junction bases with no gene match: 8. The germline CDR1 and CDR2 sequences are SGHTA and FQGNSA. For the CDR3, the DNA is TGTGCCAGCAGCGGAATACAGGGGGGGTCTAACTATGGCTACACCTTC. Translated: CASSGIQGGSNYGYTF.

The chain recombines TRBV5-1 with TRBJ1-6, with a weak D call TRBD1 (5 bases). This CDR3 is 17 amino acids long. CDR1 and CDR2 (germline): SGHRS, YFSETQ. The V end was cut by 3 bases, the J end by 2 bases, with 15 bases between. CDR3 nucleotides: TGCGCCAGCAGCTCCGGAGTCAGGGCCCCCTATAATTCACCCCTCCACTTT. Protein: CASSSGVRAPYNSPLHF.

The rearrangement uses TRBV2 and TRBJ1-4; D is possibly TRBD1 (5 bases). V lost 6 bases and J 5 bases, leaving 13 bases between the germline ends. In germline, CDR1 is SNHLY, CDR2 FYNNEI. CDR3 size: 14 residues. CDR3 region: CASSLGTANEKLFF. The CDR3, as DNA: TGTGCCAGCAGCCTCGGGACTGCGAATGAAAAACTGTTTTTT.

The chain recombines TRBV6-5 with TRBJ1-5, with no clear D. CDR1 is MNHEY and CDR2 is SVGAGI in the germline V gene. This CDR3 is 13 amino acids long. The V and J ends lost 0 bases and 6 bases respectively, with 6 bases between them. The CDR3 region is CASSYSRSQPQHF. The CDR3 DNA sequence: TGTGCCAGCAGTTACTCCCGCAGTCAGCCCCAGCATTTT.

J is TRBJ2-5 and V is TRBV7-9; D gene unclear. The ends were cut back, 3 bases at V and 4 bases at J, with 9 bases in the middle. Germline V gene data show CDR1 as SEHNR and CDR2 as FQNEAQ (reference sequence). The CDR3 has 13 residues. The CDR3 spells CASSFFDPETQYF. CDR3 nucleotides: TGTGCCAGCAGCTTTTTCGATCCAGAGACCCAGTACTTC.

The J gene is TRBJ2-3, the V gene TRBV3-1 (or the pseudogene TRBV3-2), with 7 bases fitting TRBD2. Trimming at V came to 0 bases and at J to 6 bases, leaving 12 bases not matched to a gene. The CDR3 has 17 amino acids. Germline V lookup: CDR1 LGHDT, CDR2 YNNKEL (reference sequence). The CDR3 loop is CASSQDRGGNLRDTQYF. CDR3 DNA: TGTGCCAGCAGCCAAGATAGGGGAGGGAACCTGAGGGATACGCAGTATTTT.

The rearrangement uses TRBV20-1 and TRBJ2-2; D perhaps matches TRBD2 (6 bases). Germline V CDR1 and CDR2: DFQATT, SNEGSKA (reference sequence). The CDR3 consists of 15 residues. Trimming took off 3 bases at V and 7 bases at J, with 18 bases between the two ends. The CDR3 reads CSASPTAGGIGELFF. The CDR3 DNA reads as TGCAGTGCTAGTCCAACAGCGGGCGGAATCGGGGAGCTGTTTTTT.

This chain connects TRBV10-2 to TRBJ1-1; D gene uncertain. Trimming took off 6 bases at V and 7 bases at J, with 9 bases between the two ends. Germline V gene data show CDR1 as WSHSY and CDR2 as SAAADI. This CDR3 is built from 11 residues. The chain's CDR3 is CASSDTGEAFF. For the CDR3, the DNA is TGCGCCAGCAGCGATACGGGTGAAGCTTTCTTT.

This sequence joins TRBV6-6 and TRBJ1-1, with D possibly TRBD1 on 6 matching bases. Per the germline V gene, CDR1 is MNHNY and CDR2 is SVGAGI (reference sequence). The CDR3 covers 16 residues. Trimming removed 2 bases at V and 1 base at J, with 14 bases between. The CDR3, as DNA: TGTGCCAGCAGTTACCCCAACTTCAGGGGGAACACTGAAGCTTTCTTT. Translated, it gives CASSYPNFRGNTEAFF.

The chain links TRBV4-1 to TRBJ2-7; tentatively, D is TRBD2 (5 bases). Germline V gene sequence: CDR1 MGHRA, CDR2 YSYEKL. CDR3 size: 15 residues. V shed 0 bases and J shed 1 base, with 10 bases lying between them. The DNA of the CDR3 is TGCGCCAGCAGCCAAGATCTACGGGGTTCCTACGAGCAGTACTTC. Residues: CASSQDLRGSYEQYF.

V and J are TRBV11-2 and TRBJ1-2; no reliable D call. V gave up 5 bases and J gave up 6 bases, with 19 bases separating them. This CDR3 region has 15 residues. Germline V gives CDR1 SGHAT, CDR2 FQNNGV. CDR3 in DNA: TGTGCCAGCAGCCCGTCGATCGGGGTGCGGGATGGCTACACCTTC. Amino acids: CASSPSIGVRDGYTF.

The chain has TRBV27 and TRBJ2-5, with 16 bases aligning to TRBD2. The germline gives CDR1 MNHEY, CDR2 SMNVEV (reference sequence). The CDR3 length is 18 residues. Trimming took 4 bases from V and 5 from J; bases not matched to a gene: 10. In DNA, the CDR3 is TGTGCCAGCAGTTCGCCGGGACTAGCGGGAGGGCGGGCCGAGACCCAGTACTTC. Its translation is CASSSPGLAGGRAETQYF.

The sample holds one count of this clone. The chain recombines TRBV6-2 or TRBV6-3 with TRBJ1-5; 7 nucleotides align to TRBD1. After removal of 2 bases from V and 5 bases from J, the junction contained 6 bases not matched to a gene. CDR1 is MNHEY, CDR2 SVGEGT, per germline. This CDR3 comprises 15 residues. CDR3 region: CASSYGGQNYQPQHF. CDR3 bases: TGTGCCAGCAGTTACGGGGGACAGAATTATCAGCCCCAGCATTTT.

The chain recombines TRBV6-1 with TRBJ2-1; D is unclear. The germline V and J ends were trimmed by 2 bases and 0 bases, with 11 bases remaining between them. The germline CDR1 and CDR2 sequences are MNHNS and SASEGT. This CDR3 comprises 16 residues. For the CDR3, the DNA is TGTGCCAGCAGTGAACCCGGACGCGCCTCCTACAATGAGCAGTTCTTC. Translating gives CASSEPGRASYNEQFF.

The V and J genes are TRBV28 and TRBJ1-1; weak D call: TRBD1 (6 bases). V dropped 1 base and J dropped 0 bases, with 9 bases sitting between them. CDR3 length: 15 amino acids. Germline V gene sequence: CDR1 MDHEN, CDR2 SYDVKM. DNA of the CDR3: TGTGCCAGCAGTTTATCGGACAGTTTGAACACTGAAGCTTTCTTT. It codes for CASSLSDSLNTEAFF.

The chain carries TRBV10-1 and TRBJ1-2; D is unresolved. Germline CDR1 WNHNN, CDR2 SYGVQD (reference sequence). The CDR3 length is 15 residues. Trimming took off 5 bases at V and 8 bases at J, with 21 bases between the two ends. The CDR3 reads CASSPEQNQPLGYTF. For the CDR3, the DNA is TGCGCCAGCAGTCCTGAACAGAACCAGCCCTTAGGCTACACCTTC.

The CDR3 protein is CASSQDATSLFTDTQYF. CDR3 in DNA: TGCGCCAGCAGCCAAGATGCGACTAGCCTCTTCACAGATACGCAGTATTTT. The chain recombines TRBV4-1 with TRBJ2-3, with TRBD2 identical over 7 bases. V lost 0 bases, J lost 2 bases, and 8 bases stayed unmatched. Germline loops: CDR1 MGHRA, CDR2 YSYEKL. The CDR3 spans 17 residues.

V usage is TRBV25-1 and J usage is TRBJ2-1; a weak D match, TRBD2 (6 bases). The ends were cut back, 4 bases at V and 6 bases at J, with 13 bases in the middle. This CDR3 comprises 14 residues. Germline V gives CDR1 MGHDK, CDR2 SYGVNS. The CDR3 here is CASSVGGRFNEQFF. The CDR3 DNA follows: TGTGCCAGCAGTGTGGGGGGAAGATTCAATGAGCAGTTCTTC.

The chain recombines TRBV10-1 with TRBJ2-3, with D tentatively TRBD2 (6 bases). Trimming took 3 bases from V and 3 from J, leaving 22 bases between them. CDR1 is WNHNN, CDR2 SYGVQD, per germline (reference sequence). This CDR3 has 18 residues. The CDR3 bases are TGCGCCAGCAGTGATCCCCCGGCCGGGGACTCTTTTACAGATACGCAGTATTTT. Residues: CASSDPPAGDSFTDTQYF.

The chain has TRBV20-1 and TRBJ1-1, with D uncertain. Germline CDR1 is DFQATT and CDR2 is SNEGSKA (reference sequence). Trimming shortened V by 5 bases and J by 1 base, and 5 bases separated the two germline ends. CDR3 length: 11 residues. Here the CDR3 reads CSAPRNTEAFF. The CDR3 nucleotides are TGCAGTGCTCCAAGGAACACTGAAGCTTTCTTT.

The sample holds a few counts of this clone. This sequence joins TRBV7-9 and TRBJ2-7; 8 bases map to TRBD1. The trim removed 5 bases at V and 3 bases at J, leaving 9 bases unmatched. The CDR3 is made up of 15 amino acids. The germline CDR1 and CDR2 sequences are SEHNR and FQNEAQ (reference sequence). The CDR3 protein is CASSIGQGLFYEQYF. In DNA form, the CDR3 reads TGTGCCAGCAGCATTGGACAGGGCCTCTTCTACGAGCAGTACTTC.

CDR3 sequence (DNA): TGTGCCAGCAGCCGAGGCGGGAGCTACGAGCAGTACTTC. Its translation is CASSRGGSYEQYF. This sequence joins TRBV3-1 (or the pseudogene TRBV3-2) and TRBJ2-7, with TRBD2 matching over 7 bases. The ends lost 4 bases at V and 3 bases at J; junction bases unmatched: 3. The V gene's germline CDR1 is LGHDT and CDR2 YNNKEL (reference sequence). The CDR3 has 13 residues.

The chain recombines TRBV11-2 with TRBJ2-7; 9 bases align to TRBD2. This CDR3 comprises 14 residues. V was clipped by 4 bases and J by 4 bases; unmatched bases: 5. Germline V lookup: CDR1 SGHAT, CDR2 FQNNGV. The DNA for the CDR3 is TGTGCCAGCAGCTCCCTAGCGGGAAGATACGAGCAGTACTTC. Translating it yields CASSSLAGRYEQYF.

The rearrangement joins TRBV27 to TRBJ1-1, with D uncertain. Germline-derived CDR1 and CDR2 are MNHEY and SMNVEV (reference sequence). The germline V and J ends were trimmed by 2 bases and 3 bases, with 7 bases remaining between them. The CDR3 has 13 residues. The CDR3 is CASSLLADTEAFF. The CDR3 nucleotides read TGTGCCAGCAGTTTACTGGCGGACACTGAAGCTTTCTTT.